This T cell receptor (beta chain) was obtained from a study of T cell responses to AZD1222 COVID-19 vaccine. The study, taken as a whole, reports: Only six or seven AZD1222 recipients tested seropositive at baseline. A mostly white British donor set with more females was recruited, and clonal diversity was possibly underestimated.

Of note for this clone: What it binds is not known.

Analyses pooled second doses at about 4 or about 12 weeks. V lost 7 bases, J lost 14 bases, and 19 bases stayed unmatched. The length of the CDR3 is 15 residues. Germline V gives CDR1 MDHEN, CDR2 SYDVKM. Data came from immunoSEQ multiplex PCR; TCRdb stores just in-frame clones and leaves some out. This table has 100,000 or so clones, approximately 90% appearing once. This specimen was peripheral blood, taken 28 days after the second AZD1222 dose. The clonotype comes from an adult who received the AZD1222 COVID-19 vaccine. The chain joins TRBV28 to TRBJ2-4; 8 bases line up with TRBD1. The CDR3 protein is CASTPGFFLKGQEYF. In DNA form, the CDR3 reads TGTGCCAGCACCCCAGGTTTTTTTCTTAAGGGACAGGAGTACTTC.